This paragraph reports one T cell receptor (beta chain). The sample belongs to a study of control samples from healthy donors and cancer patients. TCRdb keeps only in-frame clones here, not all; method: immunoSEQ multiplex PCR. In the table there are 150,000 to 200,000 clones, around 91% of which are singletons. This CDR3 comprises 13 residues. Germline V gene lookup returns CDR1 MNHNS and CDR2 SASEGT. The V end was cut by 3 bases, the J end by 9 bases, with 14 bases between. The sequenced material came from blood. The chain recombines TRBV6-1 with TRBJ1-2; unclear D gene. The sequence came from a woman between 45 and 65 years old in good health. CDR3 in DNA: TGTGCCAGCAGTGAGAGTGGGAGCCTTCGCTACACCTTC. Translation: CASSESGSLRYTF.